Sequencing of this T cell receptor beta chain was carried out in a study of OX40 agonist ivuxolimab in advanced cancers. Notes on the research overall: Ivuxolimab was an agonistic, fully human IgG2 monoclonal antibody directed against OX40 (CD134), a costimulatory receptor. Intravenous ivuxolimab was administered to patients every 2 weeks at six dose levels: 0.01, 0.1, 0.3, 1.5, 3 and 10 mg/kg. Of the roughly 52 dose-escalation patients, hepatocellular carcinoma was present in 19, melanoma in around 15, renal cell carcinoma in 9 and head and neck cancer in 9. Patients were allowed to have had prior anti-PD-1, anti-PD-L1 or anti-CTLA-4 therapy, and approximately 40% of the dose-escalation patients had previously received checkpoint inhibitors. In the dose-escalation cohort, 82.7% of patients were male, and the mean age was approximately 60 years, with a range of about 23 to 85. The monotherapy dose-escalation portion (N ≈ 50 patients) of the phase I ivuxolimab trial is reported in the paper. The purpose of peripheral TCRbeta sequencing was to test whether ivuxolimab changed TCR sequence diversity and led to clonal T-cell expansion. Partial responses occurred in three dose-escalation patients: two with cutaneous melanoma and one with hepatocellular carcinoma. The study at large found these results: The antigen specificity of the peripheral T cells that underwent clonal expansion was not determined. On average, CD8+ T cells showed more expanded clones than CD4+ T cells after ivuxolimab. Low levels of normalized T-cell clonal expansion were also shown by some nonresponding patients. Clonal expansion of both CD4+ and CD8+ blood T cells was observed from baseline to week 6 at doses 0.1 to 3.0 mg/kg. In the 0.1-3.0 mg/kg groups, partial responders were among the patients with the lowest normalized peripheral clonal expansion, particularly in CD8+ T cells.

Spanning cysteine to phenylalanine, the CDR3 consists of 18 amino acids. The retained sequence is limited to the CDR3, 54 bases, with the frame set at the first base. From the germline V gene, CDR1 is MGHRA and CDR2 is YSYEKL. The junction shows trimming of 2 bases on V and 0 bases on J, and the gene matches do not reach 6 bases of it. Genomic DNA was extracted from sorted cells for sequencing of the TCRbeta CDR3 region. The immunoSEQ Assay was used to sequence the TCRbeta CDR3 regions. TCRdb holds this immuneACCESS table with in-frame rearrangements only. Some clones are missing; in checked studies, unresolved V genes explain under half, and the rest has no known cause. For this sample the table gives over 55,000 clones, of which 80% were detected only once. The ten largest clones capture under 9.5% of the sample. This clone was picked up one time. Its specific antigen is unknown. No per-base quality is available; no much larger clone lies one base away.

The trial excluded patients who had a history of autoimmune disease or who were on systemic immunosuppression. Peripheral blood for TCR sequencing was collected from all dose cohorts at baseline, on cycle 4 day 1, and on cycle 7 day 1. Samples were obtained from an open-label, multicenter, first-in-human phase I dose-escalation trial of ivuxolimab. Adults with locally advanced or metastatic head and neck squamous cell, hepatocellular, melanoma or renal cell carcinoma were enrolled in the trial. CD4+ and CD8+ T cells were sorted separately from peripheral blood before TCR sequencing. The chain couples TRBV4-1 to TRBJ2-1, with TRBD2 identical over 11 junction bases. This material consisted of CD4+ or CD8+ T cells sorted from blood, taken in a trial of the OX40 agonist ivuxolimab. The receptor was isolated from an adult with an advanced solid tumor such as melanoma, head and neck, liver or kidney cancer. The DNA sequence reads TGCGCCAGCAGCCAACGGGGACTAGCGGAGAGCTCCTACAATGAGCAGTTCTTC. Its protein is CASSQRGLAESSYNEQFF.